The 13 T cell receptor beta chains presented below share a single source sample, sequenced in a study of OX40 agonist ivuxolimab in advanced cancers. The repertoire was sequenced with immunoSEQ multiplex PCR; TCRdb's copy has only in-frame clones and lacks some. In the table there are more than 75,000 clones, roughly 86% of which are singletons. This specimen was CD4+ or CD8+ T cells sorted from blood, taken in a trial of the OX40 agonist ivuxolimab. All receptors come from an adult with an advanced solid tumor such as melanoma, head and neck, liver or kidney cancer.

V usage is TRBV5-4 and J usage is TRBJ2-7, with 9 positions matching TRBD1. Losses at the gene ends were 0 bases for V and 6 bases for J; bases not matched to a gene: 7. Per germline, CDR1 SGHNT and CDR2 YYREEE (reference sequence). There are 15 residues in the CDR3. This chain's CDR3 is CASSLGGTGYSEQYF. In DNA form, the CDR3 reads TGTGCCAGCAGCTTGGGTGGGACAGGGTACAGCGAGCAGTACTTC.

This chain joins TRBV6-1 and TRBJ1-5; the D gene is possibly TRBD1 (5 bases). Germline V gives CDR1 MNHNS, CDR2 SASEGT. Trimming removed 4 bases at V and 3 bases at J, with 7 bases between. This CDR3 is 13 amino acids long. The CDR3 region is CASSGTLNQPQHF. As DNA, the CDR3 is TGTGCCAGCAGTGGGACACTCAATCAGCCCCAGCATTTT.

The chain recombines TRBV7-3 with TRBJ2-7; 10 nucleotides line up with TRBD1. V lost 5 bases and J lost 7; bases outside the gene matches: 11. In germline, CDR1 is SGHTA, CDR2 FQGTGA. The CDR3 is 15 amino acids. DNA for the CDR3: TGTGCCAGCAGCGACGCCGGGACAGGGGATCGGGAGCAGTACTTC. Its protein product is CASSDAGTGDREQYF.

The V gene is TRBV30, the J gene TRBJ1-1; tentative D call: TRBD1 (6 bases). This CDR3 region has 11 residues. Trimming took 5 bases from V and 11 from J, leaving 15 bases between them. Looked up from germline, CDR1 is GTSNPN and CDR2 is SVGIG (reference sequence). In DNA form, the CDR3 reads TGTGCCTGGGAGGTAGGGGGGAAGGCTTTCTTT. This translates into CAWEVGGKAFF.

The V gene is TRBV7-9, the J gene TRBJ1-2; D unresolved. The germline V and J ends were trimmed by 2 bases and 4 bases, with 8 bases remaining between them. The length of the CDR3 is 13 residues. Looked up from germline, CDR1 is SEHNR and CDR2 is FQNEAQ (reference sequence). CDR3 sequence reads: CASSLLGSYGYTF. The CDR3 coding sequence is TGTGCCAGCAGCTTACTGGGATCCTATGGCTACACCTTC.

The V and J genes are TRBV27 and TRBJ1-5; no reliable D call. CDR1 and CDR2 (germline): MNHEY, SMNVEV (reference sequence). This CDR3 is built from 14 residues. With 3 bases removed from V and 3 bases from J, the gap between germline ends came to 9 bases. This CDR3 reads CASSFAQNNQPQHF. In DNA form, the CDR3 reads TGTGCCAGCAGTTTCGCACAGAACAATCAGCCCCAGCATTTT.

This rearrangement joins TRBV7-3 to TRBJ2-1, with a possible D match to TRBD2 (5 bases). With 2 bases removed from V and 9 bases from J, the gap between germline ends came to 11 bases. CDR3 length: 13 residues. The germline V gene has CDR1 SGHTA and CDR2 FQGTGA. The CDR3 sequence is CASSLERGTEQFF. The CDR3 coding sequence is TGTGCCAGCAGCTTAGAACGGGGAACTGAGCAGTTCTTC.

This chain connects TRBV7-6 to TRBJ1-6, with D tentatively TRBD1 (5 bases). Trimming took 2 bases from V and 4 from J, leaving 18 bases between them. The CDR3 has 18 amino acids. Germline CDR1 is SGHVS and CDR2 is FNYEAQ. CDR3 coding DNA: TGTGCCAGCAGCTTATTACCGGGAGAAGACAGATATAATTCACCCCTCCACTTT. Its translation is CASSLLPGEDRYNSPLHF.

J is TRBJ1-2 and V is TRBV6-4; D perhaps matches TRBD1 (6 bases). The germline V gene has CDR1 MRHNA and CDR2 SNTAGT. There are 13 residues in the CDR3. V was shortened by 3 bases and J by 7 bases, with 12 bases between the two germline ends. Here the CDR3 DNA reads TGTGCCAGCAGTGAGTTCGGGGGGGCTGGCTACACCTTC. It yields the protein CASSEFGGAGYTF.

V usage is TRBV4-1 and J usage is TRBJ2-5; 10 bases line up with TRBD1. Trimming at V came to 4 bases and at J to 4 bases, leaving 3 bases not matched to a gene. Germline V gene lookup returns CDR1 MGHRA and CDR2 YSYEKL. The CDR3 sequence is 14 residues long. Here the CDR3 DNA reads TGCGCCAGCAGCCCGGGACAGGGGACAGAGACCCAGTACTTC. Its protein is CASSPGQGTETQYF.

This chain links TRBV5-5 with TRBJ1-5; 8 positions agree with TRBD1. CDR1 SGHKS and CDR2 YYEKEE come from the germline V gene (reference sequence). The CDR3 runs to 16 residues. Trimming at V came to 3 bases and at J to 0 bases, leaving 5 bases not matched to a gene. The DNA for the CDR3 is TGTGCCAGCAGCTCGGGGACAGGCGATAGCAATCAGCCCCAGCATTTT. It encodes CASSSGTGDSNQPQHF.

The DNA for the CDR3 is TGTGCCACCGCCACAGGGACCTTTAGCACAGATACGCAGTATTTT. It encodes CATATGTFSTDTQYF. This chain connects TRBV6-1 to TRBJ2-3; weak D call: TRBD1 (6 bases). Germline values: CDR1 MNHNS, CDR2 SASEGT. The CDR3 has 15 amino acids. Trimming took off 10 bases at V and 0 bases at J, with 17 bases between the two ends.

The CDR3 coding sequence is TGTGCCAGCAGCCTGAGGGGACAGGGGTTCCACGAGCAGTACTTC. Amino acids: CASSLRGQGFHEQYF. V is TRBV5-4 and J is TRBJ2-7; TRBD1 matches at 10 bases. Germline values: CDR1 SGHNT, CDR2 YYREEE (reference sequence). Trimming took 4 bases from V and 5 from J; bases not matched to a gene: 9. This CDR3 is 15 amino acids long.